A selection of T cell receptor beta chains follows, all from one sample in a study of blood T cells in healthy people across ages. TCRdb passed the 5' RACE reads through MiXCR, listing each CDR3 protein once. The table shows 1.5 million to 2 million distinct CDR3 sequences, with around 42% occurring only once. The sample taken for sequencing was blood. These receptors came from a human donor in good health. CDR3s include the opening cysteine and the closing phenylalanine or tryptophan. D genes are given only for firm matches. The size of a clone is reported for some rows only, either as once, few or many, or as a class for expanded clones.

clone_size: -; v_call: TRBV5-1; cdr3_length: 15; d_call: TRBD2; j_call: TRBJ2-5; cdr3_aa: CASSFSGTRQETRYF; cdr3_nt: TGCGCCAGCAGTTTCAGCGGGACTCGACAAGAGACCCGGTACTTC
clone_size: once; v_call: TRBV30; cdr3_length: 14; d_call: -; j_call: TRBJ1-4; cdr3_aa: CAWGPSWTNEKLFF; cdr3_nt: TGTGCCTGGGGGCCCTCTTGGACTAATGAAAAACTGTTTTTT
clone_size: few; v_call: TRBV10-3; cdr3_length: 15; d_call: TRBD1; j_call: TRBJ2-1; cdr3_aa: CAISELRDRVSEQFF; cdr3_nt: TGTGCCATCAGTGAACTTCGGGACAGGGTTTCTGAGCAGTTCTTC
clone_size: -; v_call: TRBV20-1; cdr3_length: 14; d_call: -; j_call: TRBJ1-1; cdr3_aa: CSARDQGVVGEAFF; cdr3_nt: TGCAGTGCTAGAGATCAAGGGGTCGTGGGGGAAGCTTTCTTT
clone_size: -; v_call: TRBV20-1; cdr3_length: 15; d_call: -; j_call: TRBJ1-5; cdr3_aa: CSARDVEDSNQPQHF; cdr3_nt: TGCAGTGCTAGAGATGTAGAGGATAGCAATCAGCCCCAGCATTTT
clone_size: -; v_call: TRBV7-3; cdr3_length: 14; d_call: -; j_call: TRBJ2-1; cdr3_aa: CASSAQGMGETQFF; cdr3_nt: TGTGCCAGCAGCGCACAGGGTATGGGAGAGACCCAGTTCTTC
clone_size: few; v_call: TRBV7-9; cdr3_length: 16; d_call: -; j_call: TRBJ2-3; cdr3_aa: CASSLARQASTDTQYF; cdr3_nt: TGTGCCAGCAGCTTAGCGCGGCAGGCTAGCACAGATACGCAGTATTTT
clone_size: -; v_call: TRBV6-6; cdr3_length: 17; d_call: TRBD1; j_call: TRBJ1-4; cdr3_aa: CASSYGQGAGTNEKLFF; cdr3_nt: TGTGCCAGCAGTTACGGACAGGGGGCAGGAACTAATGAAAAACTGTTTTTT
clone_size: many; v_call: TRBV2; cdr3_length: 14; d_call: -; j_call: TRBJ1-1; cdr3_aa: CASKWGGWNTEAFF; cdr3_nt: TGTGCCAGCAAGTGGGGGGGCTGGAACACTGAAGCTTTCTTT
clone_size: few; v_call: TRBV7-3; cdr3_length: 15; d_call: -; j_call: TRBJ2-1; cdr3_aa: CASSLFRGRYNEQFF; cdr3_nt: TGTGCCAGCAGCTTATTCCGGGGACGATACAATGAGCAGTTCTTC
clone_size: -; v_call: TRBV7-9; cdr3_length: 20; d_call: -; j_call: TRBJ1-5; cdr3_aa: CASSSGRQTGHLYSNQPQHF; cdr3_nt: TGTGCCAGCAGCTCCGGACGTCAGACGGGACACCTTTATAGCAATCAGCCCCAGCATTTT
clone_size: few; v_call: TRBV4-2; cdr3_length: 19; d_call: TRBD2; j_call: TRBJ2-3; cdr3_aa: CASSPLGLAGGPSPDTQYF; cdr3_nt: TGTGCCAGCAGCCCCTTGGGGCTAGCGGGGGGTCCTTCACCAGATACGCAGTATTTT
clone_size: few; v_call: TRBV5-1; cdr3_length: 16; d_call: -; j_call: TRBJ2-1; cdr3_aa: CASSGLGGGSYNEQFF; cdr3_nt: TGCGCCAGCAGCGGTTTGGGGGGAGGATCCTACAATGAGCAGTTCTTC
clone_size: -; v_call: TRBV4-2; cdr3_length: 13; d_call: -; j_call: TRBJ1-2; cdr3_aa: CASDRGGRYGYTF; cdr3_nt: TGTGCCAGCGATCGGGGCGGGAGGTATGGCTACACCTTC
clone_size: -; v_call: TRBV10-3; cdr3_length: 13; d_call: TRBD1; j_call: TRBJ2-7; cdr3_aa: CAIQGALSYEQYF; cdr3_nt: TGTGCCATCCAGGGGGCCCTCTCCTACGAGCAGTACTTC
clone_size: few; v_call: TRBV11-3; cdr3_length: 13; d_call: -; j_call: TRBJ2-3; cdr3_aa: CASSRTWTDTQYF; cdr3_nt: TGTGCCAGCAGCCGGACATGGACAGATACGCAGTATTTT
clone_size: -; v_call: TRBV7-2; cdr3_length: 15; d_call: -; j_call: TRBJ2-3; cdr3_aa: CASRTSGVPTDTQYF; cdr3_nt: TGTGCCAGCAGGACGTCGGGGGTCCCCACAGATACGCAGTATTTT
clone_size: many; v_call: TRBV7-9; cdr3_length: 13; d_call: -; j_call: TRBJ1-2; cdr3_aa: CASSSTLTQGYTF; cdr3_nt: TGTGCCAGCAGCTCCACCCTGACGCAGGGCTACACCTTC
clone_size: once; v_call: TRBV20-1; cdr3_length: 11; d_call: -; j_call: TRBJ1-2; cdr3_aa: CRLGSNYGYTF; cdr3_nt: TGCAGGTTAGGATCTAACTATGGCTACACCTTC
clone_size: -; v_call: TRBV9; cdr3_length: 17; d_call: -; j_call: TRBJ1-5; cdr3_aa: CASSEAKPPEGGQPQHF; cdr3_nt: TGTGCCAGCAGCGAGGCGAAACCTCCCGAAGGGGGTCAGCCCCAGCATTTT
clone_size: -; v_call: TRBV29-1; cdr3_length: 19; d_call: TRBD1; j_call: TRBJ1-1; cdr3_aa: CSVSPNPGQGAGRGTEAFF; cdr3_nt: TGCAGCGTGAGCCCCAATCCTGGGCAGGGGGCCGGTCGGGGCACTGAAGCTTTCTTT
clone_size: -; v_call: TRBV9; cdr3_length: 16; d_call: -; j_call: TRBJ2-7; cdr3_aa: CASSVGVAGRSYEQYF; cdr3_nt: TGTGCCAGCAGCGTAGGGGTGGCGGGGCGCTCCTACGAGCAGTACTTC
clone_size: many; v_call: TRBV4-3; cdr3_length: 16; d_call: -; j_call: TRBJ2-7; cdr3_aa: CASSQVEADPFYEQYF; cdr3_nt: TGCGCCAGCAGCCAAGTAGAAGCGGATCCTTTCTACGAGCAGTACTTC
clone_size: few; v_call: TRBV7-2; cdr3_length: 13; d_call: -; j_call: TRBJ1-2; cdr3_aa: CASSLRDIYGYTF; cdr3_nt: TGTGCCAGCAGCTTAAGGGACATTTATGGCTACACCTTC
clone_size: -; v_call: TRBV5-1; cdr3_length: 13; d_call: TRBD2; j_call: TRBJ2-1; cdr3_aa: CASSFEGGDKGFF; cdr3_nt: TGCGCCAGCAGCTTCGAGGGAGGGGATAAGGGGTTCTTC
clone_size: few; v_call: TRBV6-6; cdr3_length: 15; d_call: TRBD2; j_call: TRBJ2-5; cdr3_aa: CASSFGTIEQETQYF; cdr3_nt: TGTGCCAGCAGTTTCGGGACTATCGAGCAAGAGACCCAGTACTTC
clone_size: few; v_call: TRBV29-1; cdr3_length: 12; d_call: -; j_call: TRBJ2-3; cdr3_aa: CSVEDPGDTQYF; cdr3_nt: TGCAGCGTTGAAGATCCCGGAGATACGCAGTATTTT
clone_size: -; v_call: TRBV14; cdr3_length: 13; d_call: -; j_call: TRBJ2-3; cdr3_aa: CASSKGGSDTQYF; cdr3_nt: TGTGCCAGCAGCAAGGGGGGGTCAGATACGCAGTATTTT
clone_size: -; v_call: TRBV11-2; cdr3_length: 17; d_call: TRBD2; j_call: TRBJ2-5; cdr3_aa: CASSLDRLAGVEETQYF; cdr3_nt: TGTGCCAGCAGCTTGGACCGACTAGCGGGAGTAGAAGAGACCCAGTACTTC
clone_size: -; v_call: TRBV5-5; cdr3_length: 14; d_call: -; j_call: TRBJ1-2; cdr3_aa: CASSTWTANYGYTF; cdr3_nt: TGTGCCAGCAGCACTTGGACAGCTAACTATGGCTACACCTTC
clone_size: few; v_call: TRBV6-2/TRBV6-3; cdr3_length: 14; d_call: TRBD1; j_call: TRBJ2-7; cdr3_aa: CAGSYSRDSYEQYF; cdr3_nt: TGTGCCGGCAGTTACTCTAGGGACAGCTACGAGCAGTACTTC
clone_size: -; v_call: TRBV9; cdr3_length: 16; d_call: TRBD1; j_call: TRBJ2-5; cdr3_aa: CASSPARQGQGETQYF; cdr3_nt: TGTGCCAGCAGCCCCGCCCGGCAGGGACAGGGAGAGACCCAGTACTTC
clone_size: few; v_call: TRBV5-5; cdr3_length: 14; d_call: -; j_call: TRBJ1-5; cdr3_aa: CASSLESSYQPQHF; cdr3_nt: TGTGCCAGCAGCTTAGAATCCTCCTATCAGCCCCAGCATTTT
clone_size: -; v_call: TRBV5-1; cdr3_length: 18; d_call: TRBD1; j_call: TRBJ1-5; cdr3_aa: CASSLVRQGERRYQPQHF; cdr3_nt: TGCGCCAGCAGCTTGGTTCGACAGGGGGAACGGAGGTATCAGCCCCAGCATTTT
clone_size: once; v_call: TRBV29-1; cdr3_length: 14; d_call: TRBD2; j_call: TRBJ2-2; cdr3_aa: CSVDIGGAGGELFF; cdr3_nt: TGCAGCGTTGATATCGGGGGGGCCGGCGGGGAGCTGTTTTTT
clone_size: -; v_call: TRBV10-3; cdr3_length: 14; d_call: -; j_call: TRBJ2-7; cdr3_aa: CAVSEGQPSLEQYF; cdr3_nt: TGTGCCGTCAGTGAGGGACAACCCTCTCTCGAGCAGTACTTC
clone_size: few; v_call: TRBV12-3/TRBV12-4; cdr3_length: 12; d_call: -; j_call: TRBJ1-5; cdr3_aa: CASSFLGGSQHF; cdr3_nt: TGTGCCAGCAGTTTTTTAGGAGGAAGCCAGCATTTT
clone_size: -; v_call: TRBV20-1; cdr3_length: 13; d_call: -; j_call: TRBJ2-1; cdr3_aa: CSARDPGFNEQFF; cdr3_nt: TGCAGTGCTAGAGATCCGGGATTTAATGAGCAGTTCTTC
clone_size: -; v_call: TRBV4-1; cdr3_length: 14; d_call: -; j_call: TRBJ1-2; cdr3_aa: CASSQRGGRLGYTF; cdr3_nt: TGCGCCAGCAGCCAAAGGGGTGGGAGATTGGGCTACACCTTC
clone_size: -; v_call: TRBV14; cdr3_length: 16; d_call: TRBD1; j_call: TRBJ2-5; cdr3_aa: CASSQDRGQGRETQYF; cdr3_nt: TGTGCCAGCAGCCAAGATCGGGGACAGGGAAGAGAGACCCAGTACTTC
clone_size: -; v_call: TRBV27; cdr3_length: 13; d_call: -; j_call: TRBJ2-7; cdr3_aa: CASAFQGGVEQYF; cdr3_nt: TGTGCCAGCGCCTTCCAGGGGGGGGTCGAGCAGTACTTC
clone_size: few; v_call: TRBV7-8; cdr3_length: 13; d_call: TRBD1; j_call: TRBJ2-7; cdr3_aa: CATGGDRGVEQYF; cdr3_nt: TGTGCCACGGGTGGGGACAGGGGTGTCGAGCAGTACTTC
clone_size: -; v_call: TRBV2; cdr3_length: 17; d_call: -; j_call: TRBJ2-2; cdr3_aa: CASSDSIGTVNTGELFF; cdr3_nt: TGTGCCAGCAGTGACTCTATTGGGACGGTGAACACCGGGGAGCTGTTTTTT
clone_size: -; v_call: TRBV4-2; cdr3_length: 15; d_call: TRBD2; j_call: TRBJ2-5; cdr3_aa: CASSPAGGYEETQYF; cdr3_nt: TGTGCCAGCAGCCCGGCGGGGGGCTATGAAGAGACCCAGTACTTC
clone_size: -; v_call: TRBV29-1; cdr3_length: 14; d_call: -; j_call: TRBJ2-1; cdr3_aa: CSVESGPTYNEQFF; cdr3_nt: TGCAGCGTTGAATCCGGGCCCACCTACAATGAGCAGTTCTTC
clone_size: -; v_call: TRBV4-1; cdr3_length: 16; d_call: TRBD1; j_call: TRBJ2-3; cdr3_aa: CASSQGDRRHTDTQYF; cdr3_nt: TGCGCCAGCAGCCAAGGGGACAGAAGACACACAGATACGCAGTATTTT
clone_size: few; v_call: TRBV7-9; cdr3_length: 14; d_call: -; j_call: TRBJ1-2; cdr3_aa: CASSDASREYGYTF; cdr3_nt: TGTGCCAGCAGCGACGCGTCGAGGGAATATGGCTACACCTTC
clone_size: -; v_call: TRBV7-2; cdr3_length: 13; d_call: -; j_call: TRBJ1-6; cdr3_aa: CAISLGGNSPLHF; cdr3_nt: TGCGCCATTTCCCTAGGGGGTAATTCACCCCTCCACTTT
clone_size: -; v_call: TRBV18; cdr3_length: 14; d_call: TRBD1; j_call: TRBJ2-1; cdr3_aa: CASSPGQVYNGQFF; cdr3_nt: TGTGCCAGCTCACCGGGACAGGTCTACAATGGGCAGTTCTTC
clone_size: -; v_call: TRBV6-5; cdr3_length: 13; d_call: -; j_call: TRBJ2-7; cdr3_aa: CASWSTETYEQYF; cdr3_nt: TGTGCCAGCTGGTCGACAGAAACTTACGAGCAGTACTTC
clone_size: -; v_call: TRBV5-1; cdr3_length: 14; d_call: TRBD2; j_call: TRBJ2-1; cdr3_aa: CASTFPTSGDKQFF; cdr3_nt: TGCGCCAGCACCTTCCCTACTAGCGGGGATAAACAGTTCTTC
clone_size: -; v_call: TRBV11-1; cdr3_length: 15; d_call: TRBD1; j_call: TRBJ2-5; cdr3_aa: CASSLVTGGKETQYF; cdr3_nt: TGTGCCAGCAGCTTGGTCACAGGGGGCAAAGAGACCCAGTACTTC
clone_size: -; v_call: TRBV11-2; cdr3_length: 12; d_call: -; j_call: TRBJ1-1; cdr3_aa: CASSQFRGEAFF; cdr3_nt: TGTGCCAGCAGCCAATTCAGAGGGGAGGCTTTCTTT